The entry below describes one TCR beta chain. Its antigen is unknown. This sample was included in a study of metastatic and nonmetastatic thyroid tumors. Study-wide background: The authors compared repertoires across blood and tumor or nodule tissue from malignant and benign thyroid patients. Study conclusions and caveats: TCR beta diversity was reportedly significantly higher in malignant thyroid tumors than benign nodules, in blood and tumor.

No patient had received any treatment before thyroid surgery. As processed by the authors: The study's classifier, a distant-metastasis tool for papillary thyroid cancer, was built using CDR3 differences across clinicopathological groups. TCRdb re-analyzed the PCR reads using MiXCR. The V and J calls were determined by TCRdb, not by the authors. Of roughly 21,000 clones in the sample, around 30% are singletons; the top ten hold about a fifth. CDR3 size: 14 residues. With 6 bases removed from V and 8 bases from J, the gap between germline ends came to 14 bases. Germline lookup yields CDR1 MDHEN and CDR2 SYDVKM.

This chain links TRBV28 with TRBJ1-6; D is perhaps TRBD1 (5 bases). This TCR was sampled from a female donor with papillary thyroid cancer or a benign thyroid nodule (not recorded which). Some clones in this sample may be carry-over from other donors' samples. Sequencing was performed on blood. CDR3 region: CASRQRDHDSPLHF. In DNA form, the CDR3 reads TGTGCCAGCAGACAACGGGACCACGATTCACCCCTCCACTTT.